This TCR beta chain was profiled in a study of T cells in localized non-small cell lung cancer. General study findings and limits: Detection in adjacent lung was observed for a median around 50 of the top 100 tumor clones. In uninvolved adjacent lung, T cell clonality reached its highest value, exceeding tumor.

Repertoires were generated with immunoSEQ multiplex PCR, while TCRdb's copy carries only in-frame clones and drops some. The sample lists about 33,000 clones; about 90% were seen once. Comments on this clone: Its antigen is unidentified.

The V gene lost 3 bases and the J gene lost 4 bases, with 12 bases spanning the gap. The CDR3 extends over 15 amino acids. Looked up from germline, CDR1 is SNHLY and CDR2 is FYNNEI. J is TRBJ2-2 and V is TRBV2, with D possibly matching TRBD1 (6 bases). The sequencing used PBMCs, collected before any cancer treatment. This TCR derives from a man aged 35-75 years with stage II lung adenocarcinoma. This CDR3 reads CASSDAGAFTGELFF. In DNA, the CDR3 is TGTGCCAGCAGTGACGCAGGGGCGTTCACCGGGGAGCTGTTTTTT.